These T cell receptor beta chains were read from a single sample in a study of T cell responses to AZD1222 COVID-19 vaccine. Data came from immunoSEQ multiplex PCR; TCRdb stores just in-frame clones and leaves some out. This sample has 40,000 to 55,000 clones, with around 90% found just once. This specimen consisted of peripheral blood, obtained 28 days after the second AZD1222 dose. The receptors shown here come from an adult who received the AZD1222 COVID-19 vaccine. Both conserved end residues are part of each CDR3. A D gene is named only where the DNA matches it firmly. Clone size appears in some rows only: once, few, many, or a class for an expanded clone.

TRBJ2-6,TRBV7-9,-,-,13,TGTGCCAGCAGCGACTCTGGGGCCAACGTCCTGACTTTC,CASSDSGANVLTF
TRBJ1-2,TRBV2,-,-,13,TGTGCCAGCACCCTCACAGGGATCGTTGGCTACACCTTC,CASTLTGIVGYTF
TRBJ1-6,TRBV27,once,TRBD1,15,TGTGCCAGCAGTTTCGACAGGGTGGATAATTCACCCCTCCACTTT,CASSFDRVDNSPLHF
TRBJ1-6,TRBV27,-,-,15,TGTGCCAGCAGTTTCGTTAGTAGGGTAGGCTCACCCCTCCACTTT,CASSFVSRVGSPLHF
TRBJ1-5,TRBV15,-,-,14,TGTGCCACCAGCAGAGATCTCGGGGATCAGCCCCAGCATTTT,CATSRDLGDQPQHF
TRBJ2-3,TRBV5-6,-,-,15,TGTGCCAGCAGCTTGGTGTCTAGCTTCGGGGATACGCAGTATTTT,CASSLVSSFGDTQYF
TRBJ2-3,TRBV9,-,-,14,TGTGCCAGCAGCCGGGACTCTCCCACAGATACGCAGTATTTT,CASSRDSPTDTQYF
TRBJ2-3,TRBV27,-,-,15,TGTGCCAGCGCCCGAGGTGACCTATCGGCGGATACGCAGTATTTT,CASARGDLSADTQYF
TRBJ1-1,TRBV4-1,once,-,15,TGCGCCAGCAGCCAACTACAGGTCAGCAACACTGAAGCTTTCTTT,CASSQLQVSNTEAFF
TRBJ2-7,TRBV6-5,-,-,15,TGTGCCACCACGGCGGTTCGGGGGAGCTCCTACGAGCAGTACTTC,CATTAVRGSSYEQYF
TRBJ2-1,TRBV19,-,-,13,TGTGCCAGTAGTCAGGACAGCTACAATGAGCAGTTCTTC,CASSQDSYNEQFF
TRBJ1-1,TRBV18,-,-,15,TGTGCCAGCTCACCCATACAGGGTGGGGACCCTGAAGCTTTCTTT,CASSPIQGGDPEAFF
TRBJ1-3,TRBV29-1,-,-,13,TGCAGCGCAGGCTTTGATACTGGAAACACCATATATTTT,CSAGFDTGNTIYF
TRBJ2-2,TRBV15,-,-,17,TGTGCCACCAGCAGAGATAGAGAGAGGGCGGGAACCGGGGAGCTGTTTTTT,CATSRDRERAGTGELFF
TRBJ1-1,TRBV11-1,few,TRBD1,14,TGTGCCAGCAGCTCAGGACAGGCGGGCACTGAAGCTTTCTTT,CASSSGQAGTEAFF
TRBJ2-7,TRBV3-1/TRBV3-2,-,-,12,TGTGCCAGCAGCCAAGTCAGACACGAGCAGTACTTC,CASSQVRHEQYF
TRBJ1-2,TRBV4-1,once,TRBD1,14,TGCGCCAGCAGCTCTCTCCAACAGGGGTTTGGCTACACCTTC,CASSSLQQGFGYTF
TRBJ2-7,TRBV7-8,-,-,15,TGTGCCAGCAGGTTCCAACCGCAGCTCTCCTACGAGCAGTACTTC,CASRFQPQLSYEQYF
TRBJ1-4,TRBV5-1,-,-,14,TGCGCCAGCAGCTTGGAGGGGTTCGGTGAAAAACTGTTTTTT,CASSLEGFGEKLFF
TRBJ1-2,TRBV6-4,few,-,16,TGTGCCAGCAGTGACACCCCTCAGACAGGCCCCGACGGCTACACCTTC,CASSDTPQTGPDGYTF
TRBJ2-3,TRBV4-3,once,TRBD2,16,TGCGCCAGCAGCCAAGATCTCGGGAGGGGGTCAGATACGCAGTATTTT,CASSQDLGRGSDTQYF
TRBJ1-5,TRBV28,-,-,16,TGTGCCAGCAGTTTATACCCCCAGCGAAGCAATCAGCCCCAGCATTTT,CASSLYPQRSNQPQHF
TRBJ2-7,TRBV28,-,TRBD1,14,TGTGCCAGCAGCCCCGGGACAGTTGCCTACGAGCAGTACTTC,CASSPGTVAYEQYF
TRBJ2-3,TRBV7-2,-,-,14,TGTGCCAGCACCCACGGGCCAAGCACAGATACGCAGTATTTT,CASTHGPSTDTQYF
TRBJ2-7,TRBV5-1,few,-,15,TGCGCCAGCAGCTCCGCCGGGGGGCTATCCTACGAGCAGTACTTC,CASSSAGGLSYEQYF
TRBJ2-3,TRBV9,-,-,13,TGTGCCAGCAGCGCCGGTGCCACAGATACGCAGTATTTT,CASSAGATDTQYF
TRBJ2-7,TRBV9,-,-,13,TGTGCCAGCAGCGTAGTTGGGGGGAGCGAGCAGTACTTC,CASSVVGGSEQYF
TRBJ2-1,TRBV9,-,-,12,TGTGCCAGCAGCGTAGGAGATTCCCAACAGTTCTTC,CASSVGDSQQFF
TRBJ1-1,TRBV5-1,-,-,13,TGCGCCAGCAGCTTGATAGGGAACACTGAAGCTTTCTTT,CASSLIGNTEAFF
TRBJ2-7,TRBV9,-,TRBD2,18,TGTGCCAGCAGCGCCCGGACTAGCGGGAGGGGGTCCTCCTACGAGCAGTACTTC,CASSARTSGRGSSYEQYF
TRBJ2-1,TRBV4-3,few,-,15,TGCGCCAGCAGCCAAGACAGGGGCACCTACAATGAGCAGTTCTTC,CASSQDRGTYNEQFF
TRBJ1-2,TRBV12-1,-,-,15,TGTGCCAGCAGCACCCGGGAGATTACTAACTATGGCTACACCTTC,CASSTREITNYGYTF
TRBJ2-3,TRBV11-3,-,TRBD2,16,TGTGCCAGCAGCCCAGGGACTAGCGGTCGCACAGATACGCAGTATTTT,CASSPGTSGRTDTQYF
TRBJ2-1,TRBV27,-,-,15,TGTGCCAGCAGTTTAAGGGGGACCCACGATAATGAGCAGTTCTTC,CASSLRGTHDNEQFF
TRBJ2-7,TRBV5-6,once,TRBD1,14,TGTGCCAGCAGCTACCGACAGGGCGGGTACGAGCAGTACTTC,CASSYRQGGYEQYF
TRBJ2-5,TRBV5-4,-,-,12,TGTGCCAGCAGCTTGGCTCAAGAGACCCAGTACTTC,CASSLAQETQYF
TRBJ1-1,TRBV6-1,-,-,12,TGTGCCAGCAAAATGGGGGGGACTGAAGCTTTCTTT,CASKMGGTEAFF
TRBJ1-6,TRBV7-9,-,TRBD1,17,TGTGCCAGCAGCTTAGGATTGGGGGGACAGACTAATTCACCCCTCCACTTT,CASSLGLGGQTNSPLHF
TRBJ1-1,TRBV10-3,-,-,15,TGTGCCATCAGTGAATATCAGGGCTTGGGCCCTGAAGCTTTCTTT,CAISEYQGLGPEAFF
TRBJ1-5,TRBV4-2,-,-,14,TGTGCCAGCAGCCAAGATGCTCGCGACCAGCCCCAGCATTTT,CASSQDARDQPQHF
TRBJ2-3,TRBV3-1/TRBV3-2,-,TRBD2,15,TGTGCCAGCAGCCTACTAGCGGGAGGGACAGATACGCAGTATTTT,CASSLLAGGTDTQYF
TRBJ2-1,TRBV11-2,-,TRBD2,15,TGTGCCAGCAGCGTTAGCGGGAGGATACACAATGAGCAGTTCTTC,CASSVSGRIHNEQFF